The TCR beta chain described here comes from a study of T-cell reconstitution after alpha-beta-depleted transplantation in children (dated by TCRdb to 2016 to 2018). Turning to the overall study: Using TCR repertoire profiling, the study quantitatively followed how T-cell immune reconstitution unfolded in children after TCRalphabeta/CD19-depleted allogeneic hematopoietic cell transplantation.

This clonotype has only a few counts. Its antigen is still unknown. There are no base qualities to consult, and no much larger clone falls within one base. The junction shows trimming of 3 bases on V and 4 bases on J, plus 10 bases between the germline ends. Spanning cysteine to phenylalanine, the CDR3 consists of 14 amino acids. The DNA shown is the 42-base CDR3, in frame from base 1. CDR1 and CDR2 are read off the germline V gene as SGHRS and YFSETQ. Library preparation used PCR. Sequencing was performed on an Illumina HiSeq 2500. TCR libraries were prepared with molecular barcoding, using unique molecular identifiers to normalize TCRbeta repertoire quantification. TCRdb cleaned the public reads at Q25 with fastp, built clones with MiXCR and kept in-frame beta chains. Duplicate CDR3 protein sequences are folded into a single record with the most common DNA and genes. A total of 440,000 or so distinct CDR3 sequences appear in this sample, about a tenth of them only once. 4.5% to 6.5% of the sample goes to the ten largest clones.

The sequencing used PBMCs from the stem cell graft donor, collected from the stem cell graft. This TCR derives from a human donor who donated a stem cell graft to a child with acute myeloid leukemia. The chain links TRBV5-1 with TRBJ2-2; the D segment cannot be called with confidence. The CDR3 reads as follows: CASSSQWGTGELFF. The sequenced DNA is TGCGCCAGCAGCTCCCAATGGGGCACCGGGGAGCTGTTTTTT. Beyond the CDR3, the reference TRBV5-1 and TRBJ2-2 genes provide the residues; the full variable domain reads: KAGVTQTPRYLIKTRGQQVTLSCSPISGHRSVSWYQQTPGQGLQFLFEYFSETQRNKGNFPGRFSGRQFSNSRSEMNVSTLELGDSALYLCASSSQWGTGELFFGEGSRLTVL.